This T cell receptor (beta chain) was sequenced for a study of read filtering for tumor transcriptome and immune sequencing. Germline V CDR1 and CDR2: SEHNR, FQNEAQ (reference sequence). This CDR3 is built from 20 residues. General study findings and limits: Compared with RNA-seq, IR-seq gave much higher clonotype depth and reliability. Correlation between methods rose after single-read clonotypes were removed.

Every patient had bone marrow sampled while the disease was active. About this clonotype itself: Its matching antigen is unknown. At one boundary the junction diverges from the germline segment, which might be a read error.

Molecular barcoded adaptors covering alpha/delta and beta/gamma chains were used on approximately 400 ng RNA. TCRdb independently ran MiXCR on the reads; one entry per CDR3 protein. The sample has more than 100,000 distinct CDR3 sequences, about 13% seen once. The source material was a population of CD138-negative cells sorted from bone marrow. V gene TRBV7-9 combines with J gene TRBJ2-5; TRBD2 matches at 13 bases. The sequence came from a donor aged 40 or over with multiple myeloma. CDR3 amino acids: CVSSPPGTSGIGYRLETQYF. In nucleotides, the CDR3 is TGTGTCAGCAGCCCGCCGGGGACTAGCGGGATTGGGTACCGCCTAGAGACCCAGTACTTC.